This T cell receptor (beta chain) was obtained from a study of blood T cell repertoires in COVID-19. Study information: Researchers got acute and convalescent COVID-19 samples from the United States, Italy and Spain.

The assay was immunoSEQ multiplex PCR, and TCRdb's table has in-frame clones only and misses some. The sample has roughly 280,000 clones; around 87% are singletons. This CDR3 contains 15 residues. V was trimmed by 2 bases and J by 4 bases, leaving 12 bases between them. The germline V gene has CDR1 SGDLS and CDR2 YYNGEE. The count of this clone is one. Sequenced input: peripheral blood. The clonotype was recovered from a woman aged 60-75 years with COVID-19, enrolled during active disease. This chain connects TRBV9 to TRBJ2-2, with D perhaps matching TRBD2 (7 bases). This CDR3 is CASSVGGAGTGELFF. The CDR3 bases are TGTGCCAGCAGCGTGGGGGGGGCAGGCACCGGGGAGCTGTTTTTT. The full variable domain, its missing parts supplied by reference TRBV9 and TRBJ2-2, is DSGVTQTPKHLITATGQRVTLRCSPRSGDLSVYWYQQSLDQGLQFLIQYYNGEERAKGNILERFSAQQFPDLHSELNLSSLELGDSALYFCASSVGGAGTGELFFGEGSRLTVL.